The present T cell receptor beta chain was sequenced within a study of T-cell reconstitution after alpha-beta-depleted transplantation in children. Findings and caveats of the study: After one year, T-cell counts and TCRbeta diversity mostly came from new T cells. Expanded graft clones numbering several hundred reportedly gave rise to alpha-beta T cells about two months after transplant. Surviving recipient T cells and thymic progenitors produced the high day-60 TCRbeta diversity seen in some patients.

Trimming shortened V by 2 bases and J by 1 base, and 9 bases separated the two germline ends. Germline V gene data show CDR1 as MDHEN and CDR2 as SYDVKM. The CDR3 has 15 residues. This clonotype was observed a few times. Antigen unknown. The TCRbeta library was prepared with unique molecular identifiers. Via MiXCR, TCRdb re-called the PCR reads, giving one row per CDR3 protein. This sample yields roughly 200,000 distinct CDR3 sequences, of which roughly 7.1% are seen a single time; about 6% belongs to the top ten. This receptor was identified in a boy aged 2-9 years with acute lymphoblastic leukemia, due to receive a stem cell transplant. The chain links TRBV28 to TRBJ2-1; D may be TRBD2 (6 bases). The source was PBMCs, collected before TCRalphabeta/CD19-depleted stem cell transplant. CDR3 region: CASSLRGMSYNEQFF. CDR3 nucleotide sequence: TGTGCCAGCAGTTTACGGGGGATGTCCTACAATGAGCAGTTCTTC.